The sequence of this T cell receptor beta chain was determined in a study of CD8 T cells in Susac syndrome. Across the whole study: Within the group of sequenced Susac syndrome patients, over 5 had active disease and about eight were in remission.

Germline trimming cut 7 bases from V and 0 bases from J; bases unmatched to any gene: 6. This CDR3 has 14 amino acids. Germline CDR1 SQVTM, CDR2 ANQGSEA. On this clonotype: Its specificity is unknown.

Study findings and constraints: The CD4+ T cell repertoire of patients with Susac syndrome showed no detectable clonal expansion.

Reverse transcription used roughly 0.45 to 1 ug RNA and random hexamers. By means of immunoSEQ multiplex PCR, TCR beta CDR3 spanning 54 Vbeta and 13 Jbeta underwent amplification. TCRdb reprocessed the immunoSEQ multiplex PCR reads via MiXCR and lists one record per CDR3 protein. The sample contains 160,000 or so distinct CDR3 sequences, under 95% of which appear only once. The chain links TRBV29-1 to TRBJ1-1; 9 bases align to TRBD1. The source is a human donor with Susac syndrome. What was sequenced was CD4+ T cells from PBMCs. As DNA, the CDR3 is TGCAGCGCCGAACAGGGGGCCATGAACACTGAAGCTTTCTTT. It encodes CSAEQGAMNTEAFF.